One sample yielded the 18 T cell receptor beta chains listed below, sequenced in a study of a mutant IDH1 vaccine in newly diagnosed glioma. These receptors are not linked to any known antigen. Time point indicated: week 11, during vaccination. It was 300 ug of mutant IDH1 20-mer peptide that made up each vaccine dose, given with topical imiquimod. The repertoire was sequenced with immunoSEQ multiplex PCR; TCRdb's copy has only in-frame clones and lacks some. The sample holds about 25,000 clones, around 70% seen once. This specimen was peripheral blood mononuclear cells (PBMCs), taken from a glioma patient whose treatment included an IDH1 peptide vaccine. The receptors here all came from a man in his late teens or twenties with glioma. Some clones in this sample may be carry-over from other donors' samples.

CDR3 coding DNA: TGTGCCAGCTCACTCTGGGACAGCAGTACTGAAGCTTTCTTT. Translated: CASSLWDSSTEAFF. The V call is TRBV18, the J call TRBJ1-1; 7 bases align to TRBD1. The V gene's germline CDR1 is KGHSH and CDR2 LQKENI. This CDR3 contains 14 residues. V gave up 4 bases and J gave up 5 bases; unmatched junction bases: 7.

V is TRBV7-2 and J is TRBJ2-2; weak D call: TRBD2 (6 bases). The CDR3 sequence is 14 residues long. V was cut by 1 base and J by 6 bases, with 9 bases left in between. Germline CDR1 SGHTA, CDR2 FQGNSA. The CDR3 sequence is CASSLDGGSGELFF. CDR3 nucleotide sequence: TGTGCCAGCAGCTTAGATGGGGGGTCCGGGGAGCTGTTTTTT.

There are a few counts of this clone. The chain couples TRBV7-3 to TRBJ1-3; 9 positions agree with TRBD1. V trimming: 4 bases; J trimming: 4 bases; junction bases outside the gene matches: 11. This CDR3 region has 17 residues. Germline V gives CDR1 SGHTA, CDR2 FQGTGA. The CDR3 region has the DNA TGTGCCAGCAGCTCGACTCCGGACAGGGGCTCAGGAAACACCATATATTTT. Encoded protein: CASSSTPDRGSGNTIYF.

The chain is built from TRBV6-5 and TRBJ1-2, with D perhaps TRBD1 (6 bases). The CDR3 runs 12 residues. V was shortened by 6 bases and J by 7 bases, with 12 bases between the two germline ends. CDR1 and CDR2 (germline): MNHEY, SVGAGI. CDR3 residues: CASSAGVSGYTF. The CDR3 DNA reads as TGTGCCAGCAGCGCAGGGGTTAGTGGCTACACCTTC.

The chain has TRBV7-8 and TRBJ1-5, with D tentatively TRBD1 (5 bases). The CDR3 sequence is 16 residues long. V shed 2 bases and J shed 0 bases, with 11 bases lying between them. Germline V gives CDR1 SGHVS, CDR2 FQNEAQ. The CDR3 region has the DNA TGTGCCAGCAGCTTAAGACAGCGGTATAGCAATCAGCCCCAGCATTTT. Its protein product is CASSLRQRYSNQPQHF. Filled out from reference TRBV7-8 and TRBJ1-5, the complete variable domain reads GAGVSQSPRYKVAKRGQDVALRCDPISGHVSLFWYQQALGQGPEFLTYFQNEAQLDKSGLPSDRFFAERPEGSVSTLKIQRTQQEDSAVYLCASSLRQRYSNQPQHFGDGTRLSIL.

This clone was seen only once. The CDR3 spells CASRRTGLADTQYF. CDR3 bases: TGTGCCAGCAGGAGGACAGGATTGGCAGATACGCAGTATTTT. V gene TRBV6-5 combines with J gene TRBJ2-3; TRBD1 matches at 7 bases. CDR1 is MNHEY, CDR2 SVGAGI, per germline. V lost 6 bases and J lost 4; bases outside the gene matches: 7. This CDR3 is 14 amino acids long.

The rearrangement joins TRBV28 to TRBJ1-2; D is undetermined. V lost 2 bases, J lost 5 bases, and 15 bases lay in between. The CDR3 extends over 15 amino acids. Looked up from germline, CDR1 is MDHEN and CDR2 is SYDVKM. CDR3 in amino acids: CASSLAQAVKYGYTF. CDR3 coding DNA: TGTGCCAGCAGTTTAGCCCAGGCGGTGAAATATGGCTACACCTTC.

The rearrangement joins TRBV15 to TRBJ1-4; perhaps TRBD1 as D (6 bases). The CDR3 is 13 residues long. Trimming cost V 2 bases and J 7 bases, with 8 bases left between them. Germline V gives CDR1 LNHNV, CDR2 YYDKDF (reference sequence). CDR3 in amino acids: CATSRTGSEKLFF. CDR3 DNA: TGTGCCACCAGCAGAACAGGGTCTGAAAAACTGTTTTTT.

The CDR3 DNA is TGTGCCAGCAGCTATACCGACACTGAAGCTTTCTTT. It encodes CASSYTDTEAFF. This chain uses TRBV7-9 with TRBJ1-1; D is unresolved. This CDR3 comprises 12 residues. Germline V lookup: CDR1 SEHNR, CDR2 FQNEAQ (reference sequence). V was clipped by 4 bases and J by 3 bases, with 6 bases between them.

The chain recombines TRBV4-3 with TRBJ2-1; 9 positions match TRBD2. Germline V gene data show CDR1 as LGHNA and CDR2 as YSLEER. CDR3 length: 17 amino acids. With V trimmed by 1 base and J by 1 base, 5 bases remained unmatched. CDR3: CASSQGASGVSYNEQFF. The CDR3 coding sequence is TGCGCCAGCAGCCAAGGAGCTAGCGGGGTTTCCTACAATGAGCAGTTCTTC.

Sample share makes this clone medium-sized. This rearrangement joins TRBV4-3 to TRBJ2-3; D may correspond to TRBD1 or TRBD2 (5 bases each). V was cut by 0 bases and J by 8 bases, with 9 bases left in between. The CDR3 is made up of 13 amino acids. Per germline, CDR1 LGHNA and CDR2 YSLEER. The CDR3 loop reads CASSQDGGFTQYF. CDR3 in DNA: TGCGCCAGCAGCCAAGATGGGGGTTTTACGCAGTATTTT.

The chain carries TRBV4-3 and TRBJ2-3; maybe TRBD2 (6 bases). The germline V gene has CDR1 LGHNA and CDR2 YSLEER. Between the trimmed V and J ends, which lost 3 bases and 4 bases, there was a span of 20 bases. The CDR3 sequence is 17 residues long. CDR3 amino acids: CASSHRSWGLGADTQYF. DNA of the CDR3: TGCGCCAGCAGCCATCGCTCATGGGGACTCGGGGCAGATACGCAGTATTTT.

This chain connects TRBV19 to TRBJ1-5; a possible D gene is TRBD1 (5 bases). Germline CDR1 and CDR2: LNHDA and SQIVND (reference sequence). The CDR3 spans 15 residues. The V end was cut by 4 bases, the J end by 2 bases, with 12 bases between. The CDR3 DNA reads TGTGCCAGTAGTACCCCGACGGGGCGCAATCAGCCCCAGCATTTT. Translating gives CASSTPTGRNQPQHF.

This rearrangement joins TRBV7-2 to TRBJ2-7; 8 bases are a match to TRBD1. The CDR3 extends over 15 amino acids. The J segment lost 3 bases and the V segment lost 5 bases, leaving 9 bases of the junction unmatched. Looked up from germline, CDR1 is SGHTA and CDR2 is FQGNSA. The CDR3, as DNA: TGTGCCAGCAGCCCCCAGACAGGGGTTAACTACGAGCAGTACTTC. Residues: CASSPQTGVNYEQYF.

The CDR3 DNA sequence: TGTGCCAGCAGCTTGGGACTAGCGGGGGGGCATGAGCAGTTCTTC. It codes for CASSLGLAGGHEQFF. The chain combines TRBV6-1 with TRBJ2-1; TRBD2 agrees at 16 bases. This CDR3 is 15 amino acids long. Unmatched junction bases numbered 4, after V lost 6 bases and J lost 8 bases. CDR1 and CDR2 (germline): MNHNS, SASEGT.

CDR3: CASSKTQGNGNQPQHF. CDR3 DNA: TGTGCCAGCAGTAAGACCCAGGGGAATGGCAATCAGCCCCAGCATTTT. This chain uses TRBV27 with TRBJ1-5, with D possibly TRBD1 on 6 matching bases. The V gene lost 5 bases and the J gene lost 2 bases, with 16 bases spanning the gap. The CDR3 consists of 16 residues. The germline gives CDR1 MNHEY, CDR2 SMNVEV (reference sequence).

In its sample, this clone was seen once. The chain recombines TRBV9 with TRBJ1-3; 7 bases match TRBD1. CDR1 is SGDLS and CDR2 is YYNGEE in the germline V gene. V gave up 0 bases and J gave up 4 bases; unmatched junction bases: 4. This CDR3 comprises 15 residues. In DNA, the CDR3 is TGTGCCAGCAGCGTAGGACAACAGGGGGGAAACACCATATATTTT. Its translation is CASSVGQQGGNTIYF.

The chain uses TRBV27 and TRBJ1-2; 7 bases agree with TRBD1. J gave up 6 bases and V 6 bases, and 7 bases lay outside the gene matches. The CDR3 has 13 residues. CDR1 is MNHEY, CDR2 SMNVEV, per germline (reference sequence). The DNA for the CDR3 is TGTGCCAGCAGCTTGAGGGACAGCGATGGCTACACCTTC. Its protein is CASSLRDSDGYTF.